This paragraph reports one TCR beta chain. The clone's antigen remains unknown. No base-level quality is on record; no much larger clone is a single base apart. This sample is part of a study of T cell changes during pregnancy in multiple sclerosis (dated 2019 in TCRdb). About the investigation overall: The study examined how the T cell repertoire changed over the course of pregnancy in women with multiple sclerosis.

Inclusive of the bounding cysteine and phenylalanine, the CDR3 is 12 residues long. The retained sequence is limited to the CDR3, 36 bases, with the frame set at the first base. V is reduced by 4 bases and J by 5 bases, leaving a spacing of 11 bases between them. Sequences SQVTM (CDR1) and ANQGSEA (CDR2) are obtained from the germline V gene. Library preparation was by the immunoSEQ multiplex PCR assay. TCRdb limited this immuneACCESS table to in-frame rearrangements with V and J called. A share of clones is missing; checked studies link under half to unresolved V genes, and the rest is unexplained. The sample contains around 66,000 clones, 75% to 95% of them found a single time. The ten largest make up 2.2% of the sample.

The rearranged segments are TRBV29-1 and TRBJ1-2, with no confident D gene call. The origin of this receptor is a female donor in good health, enrolled as a control in a pregnancy study. The specimen comprised peripheral blood, sampled in the third trimester of pregnancy. The CDR3: CSVGSARYGYTF. The nucleotides read TGCAGCGTTGGGTCCGCCAGGTATGGCTACACCTTC.